The 11 T cell receptor beta chains given below trace back to one sample, sequenced in a study of T cells after posttransplantation cyclophosphamide. Clones were sequenced by immunoSEQ multiplex PCR, and TCRdb holds only the in-frame ones, with some missing. The top ten hold 0.1% of the sample, which has 34,000 or so clones, more than 85% seen once. The naive gate required viable CD3+CD4+ or CD3+CD8+ cells with CCR7+CD45RA+CD45RO-CD95-CD27+CD28+ phenotype. Sequencing was carried out using naive CD4+ T cells sorted from blood. These receptors were obtained from a young man in good health and a related stem cell transplant donor.

The rearrangement links TRBV9 to TRBJ2-3, with D perhaps matching TRBD2 (7 bases). Germline V gives CDR1 SGDLS, CDR2 YYNGEE. The length of the CDR3 is 16 residues. The V gene lost 2 bases and the J gene lost 2 bases, with 15 bases spanning the gap. The CDR3 protein is CASSVLGGGSTDTQYF. CDR3 DNA: TGTGCCAGCAGCGTCCTTGGCGGGGGCTCCACAGATACGCAGTATTTT.

V usage is TRBV19 and J usage is TRBJ2-1; 7 positions match TRBD2. CDR3 size: 15 residues. Germline loops: CDR1 LNHDA, CDR2 SQIVND (reference sequence). V gave up 8 bases and J gave up 2 bases; unmatched junction bases: 9. The CDR3 nucleotides are TGTGCCAGTTCCCTCGGTGGGGGGGCCTACAATGAGCAGTTCTTC. Its translation: CASSLGGGAYNEQFF.

This chain uses TRBV11-2 with TRBJ2-2; 8 positions agree with TRBD1. After removal of 4 bases from V and 4 bases from J, the junction contained 2 bases not matched to a gene. The CDR3 is made up of 14 amino acids. From germline, CDR1 is SGHAT and CDR2 FQNNGV. The CDR3 loop reads CASSSDRATGELFF. CDR3 DNA sequence: TGTGCCAGCAGCTCGGACAGGGCCACCGGGGAGCTGTTTTTT.

Notes on this clone: The junction departs from germline at one end; a sequencing error may be responsible. The genes are TRBV5-1 and TRBJ2-1; D is possibly TRBD1 or TRBD2 (7 bases each). Germline CDR1 SGHRS, CDR2 YFSETQ. This CDR3 spans 15 amino acids. This chain's CDR3 is CASSLGGGAYNEQFF. CDR3 DNA sequence: TGCGCCAGCAGTTTGGGAGGGGGCGCATACAATGAGCAGTTCTTC.

The gene calls are TRBV19 and TRBJ1-3; no clear D gene. Germline-derived CDR1 and CDR2 are LNHDA and SQIVND (reference sequence). With 7 bases removed from V and 0 bases from J, the gap between germline ends came to 16 bases. The length of the CDR3 is 16 residues. CDR3 loop: CASTTRGLTSGNTIYF. The CDR3 nucleotides read TGTGCCAGTACCACACGCGGCCTCACCTCTGGAAACACCATATATTTT.

The chain links TRBV5-1 to TRBJ2-7, with 13 bases lining up with TRBD2. In germline, CDR1 is SGHRS, CDR2 YFSETQ. V lost 1 base to trimming and J lost 2 bases; unmatched junction nucleotides: 9. This CDR3 is built from 18 residues. CDR3 protein: CASSLRASTSGGAYEQYF. The CDR3 coding sequence is TGCGCCAGCAGCTTGAGGGCCTCCACTAGCGGGGGGGCCTACGAGCAGTACTTC.

This clone was recorded once. Other DNA sequences in this specimen translate into the identical CDR3. The chain couples TRBV28 to TRBJ2-7, with D hard to call. The CDR3 contains 10 residues. In germline, CDR1 is MDHEN, CDR2 SYDVKM. V lost 5 bases to trimming and J lost 7 bases, with 6 bases between them. DNA of the CDR3: TGTGCCAGCAGTCCTCTGGAGCAGTACTTC. As protein: CASSPLEQYF.

The rearrangement links TRBV19 to TRBJ1-5; 9 positions match TRBD1. V lost 3 bases and J lost 0; bases outside the gene matches: 9. This CDR3 is built from 18 residues. Germline V gene sequence: CDR1 LNHDA, CDR2 SQIVND (reference sequence). DNA of the CDR3: TGTGCCAGTAGTATTGTGACAGGGGGTCTATATAGCAATCAGCCCCAGCATTTT. This translates into CASSIVTGGLYSNQPQHF.

CDR3 amino acids: CASSFSGLAGSQNTGELFF. The CDR3 DNA is TGCGCCAGCAGCTTCTCTGGACTAGCGGGGAGCCAAAACACCGGGGAGCTGTTTTTT. The chain joins TRBV5-1 to TRBJ2-2, with 12 nucleotides matching TRBD2. Germline trimming cut 2 bases from V and 2 bases from J; bases unmatched to any gene: 10. Germline loops: CDR1 SGHRS, CDR2 YFSETQ. The CDR3 is 19 residues long.

The chain uses TRBV7-8 and TRBJ2-7; D gene ambiguous. Germline V lookup: CDR1 SGHVS, CDR2 FQNEAQ. The CDR3 sequence is 9 residues long. V was trimmed by 11 bases and J by 4 bases, leaving 6 bases between them. The CDR3 sequence is CASSYEQYF. CDR3 in DNA: TGTGCCTCCAGTTACGAGCAGTACTTC.

This clone was seen just once. V and J are TRBV9 and TRBJ2-1; 8 nucleotides line up with TRBD2. Germline CDR1 SGDLS, CDR2 YYNGEE. The length of the CDR3 is 15 residues. J gave up 4 bases and V 2 bases, and 5 bases lay outside the gene matches. The CDR3: CASSVSGGPYNEQFF. The CDR3 DNA follows: TGTGCCAGCAGCGTGAGCGGGGGTCCATACAATGAGCAGTTCTTC.